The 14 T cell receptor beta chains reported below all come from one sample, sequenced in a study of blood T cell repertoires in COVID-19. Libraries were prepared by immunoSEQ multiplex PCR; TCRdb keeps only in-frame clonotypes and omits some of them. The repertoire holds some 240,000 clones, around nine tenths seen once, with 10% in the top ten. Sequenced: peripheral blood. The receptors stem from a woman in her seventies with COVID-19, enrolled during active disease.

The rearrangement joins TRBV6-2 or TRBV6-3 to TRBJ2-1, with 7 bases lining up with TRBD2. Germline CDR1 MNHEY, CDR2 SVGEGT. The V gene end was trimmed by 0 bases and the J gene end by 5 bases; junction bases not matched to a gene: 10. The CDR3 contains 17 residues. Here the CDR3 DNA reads TGTGCCAGCAGTTACTCAACACGGACTAGACGAAACAATGAGCAGTTCTTC. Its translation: CASSYSTRTRRNNEQFF.

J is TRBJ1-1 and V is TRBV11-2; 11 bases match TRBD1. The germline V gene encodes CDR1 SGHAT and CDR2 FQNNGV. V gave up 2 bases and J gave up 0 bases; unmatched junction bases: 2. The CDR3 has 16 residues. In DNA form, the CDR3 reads TGTGCCAGCAGCTTATGGACAGGGGGCCTGAACACTGAAGCTTTCTTT. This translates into CASSLWTGGLNTEAFF.

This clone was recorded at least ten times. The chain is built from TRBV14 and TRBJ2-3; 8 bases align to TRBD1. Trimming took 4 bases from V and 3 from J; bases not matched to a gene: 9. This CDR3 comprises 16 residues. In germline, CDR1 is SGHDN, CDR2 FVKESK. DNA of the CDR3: TGTGCCAGCAGCCTCCGGACAGGGCAATGGACAGATACGCAGTATTTT. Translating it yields CASSLRTGQWTDTQYF.

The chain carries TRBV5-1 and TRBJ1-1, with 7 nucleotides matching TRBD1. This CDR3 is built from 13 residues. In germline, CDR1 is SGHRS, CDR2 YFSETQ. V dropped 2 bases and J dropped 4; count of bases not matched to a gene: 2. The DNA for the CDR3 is TGCGCCAGCAGCTTCGGGACAGCCACTGAAGCTTTCTTT. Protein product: CASSFGTATEAFF.

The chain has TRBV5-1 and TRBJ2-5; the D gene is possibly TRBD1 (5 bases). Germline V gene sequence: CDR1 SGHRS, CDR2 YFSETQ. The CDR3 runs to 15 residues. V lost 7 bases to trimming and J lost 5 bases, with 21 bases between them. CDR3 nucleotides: TGCGCCAGCGGAGAGTGGCAGGGCATACAGGAGACCCAGTACTTC. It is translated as CASGEWQGIQETQYF.

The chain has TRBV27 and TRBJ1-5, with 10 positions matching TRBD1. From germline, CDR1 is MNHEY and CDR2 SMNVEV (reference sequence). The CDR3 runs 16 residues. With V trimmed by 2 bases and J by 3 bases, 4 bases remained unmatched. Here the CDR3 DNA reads TGTGCCAGCAGTTTAACGGGACAGGGGTACAATCAGCCCCAGCATTTT. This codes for CASSLTGQGYNQPQHF.

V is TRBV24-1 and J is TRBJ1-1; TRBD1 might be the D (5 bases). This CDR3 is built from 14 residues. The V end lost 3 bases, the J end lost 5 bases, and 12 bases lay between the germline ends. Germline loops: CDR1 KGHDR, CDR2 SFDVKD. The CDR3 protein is CATSDGGGKTEAFF. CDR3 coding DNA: TGTGCCACCAGTGATGGGGGGGGGAAGACTGAAGCTTTCTTT.

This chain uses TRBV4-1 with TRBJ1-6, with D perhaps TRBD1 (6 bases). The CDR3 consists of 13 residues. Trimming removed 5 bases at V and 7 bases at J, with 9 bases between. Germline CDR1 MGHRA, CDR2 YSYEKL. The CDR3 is CASSFQGNSPLHF. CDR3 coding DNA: TGCGCCAGCAGCTTTCAGGGGAATTCACCCCTCCACTTT.

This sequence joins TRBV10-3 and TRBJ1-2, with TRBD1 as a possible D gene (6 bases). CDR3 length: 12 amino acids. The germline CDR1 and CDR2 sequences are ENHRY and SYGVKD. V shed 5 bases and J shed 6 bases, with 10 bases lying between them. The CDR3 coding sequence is TGTGCCATCAGTCCACAGGGTAATGGCTACACCTTC. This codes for CAISPQGNGYTF.

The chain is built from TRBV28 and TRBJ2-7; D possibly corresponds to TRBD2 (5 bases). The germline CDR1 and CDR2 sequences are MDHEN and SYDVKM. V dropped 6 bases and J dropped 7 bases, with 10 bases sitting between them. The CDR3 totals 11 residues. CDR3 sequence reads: CASSATGEQYF. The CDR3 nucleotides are TGTGCCAGCAGCGCAACGGGGGAGCAGTACTTC.

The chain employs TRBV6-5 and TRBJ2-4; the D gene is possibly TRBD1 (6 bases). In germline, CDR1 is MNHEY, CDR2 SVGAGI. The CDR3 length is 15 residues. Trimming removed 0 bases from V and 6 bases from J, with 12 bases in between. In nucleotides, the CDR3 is TGTGCCAGCAGTTACTCGAACCAGGGGATAAACATTCAGTACTTC. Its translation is CASSYSNQGINIQYF.

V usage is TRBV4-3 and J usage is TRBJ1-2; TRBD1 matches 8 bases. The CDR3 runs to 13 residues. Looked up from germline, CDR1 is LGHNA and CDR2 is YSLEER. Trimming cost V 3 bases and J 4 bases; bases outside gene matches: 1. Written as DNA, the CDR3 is TGCGCCAGCAGCCACGGACAGGGCTATGGCTACACCTTC. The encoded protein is CASSHGQGYGYTF.

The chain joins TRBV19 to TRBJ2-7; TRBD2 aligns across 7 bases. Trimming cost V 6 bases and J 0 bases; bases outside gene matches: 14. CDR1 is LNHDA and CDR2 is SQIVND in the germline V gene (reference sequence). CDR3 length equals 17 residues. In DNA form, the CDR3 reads TGTGCCAGTAGCATCAAACGAACCGGGACTACCTCCTACGAGCAGTACTTC. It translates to CASSIKRTGTTSYEQYF. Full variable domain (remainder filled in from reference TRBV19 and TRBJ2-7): DGGITQSPKYLFRKEGQNVTLSCEQNLNHDAMYWYRQDPGQGLRLIYYSQIVNDFQKGDIAEGYSVSREKKESFPLTVTSAQKNPTAFYLCASSIKRTGTTSYEQYFGPGTRLTVT.

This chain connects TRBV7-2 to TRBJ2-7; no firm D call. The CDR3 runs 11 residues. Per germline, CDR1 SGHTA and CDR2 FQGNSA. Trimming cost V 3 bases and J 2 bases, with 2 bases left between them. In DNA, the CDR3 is TGTGCCAGCAGCTTTACCTACGAGCAGTACTTC. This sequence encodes CASSFTYEQYF. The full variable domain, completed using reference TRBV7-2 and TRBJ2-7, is GAGVSQSPSNKVTEKGKDVELRCDPISGHTALYWYRQSLGQGLEFLIYFQGNSAPDKSGLPSDRFSAERTGGSVSTLTIQRTQQEDSAVYLCASSFTYEQYFGPGTRLTVT.